The 2 T cell receptor beta chains in this list originate from one sample, sequenced in a study of T cells after yellow fever vaccination. TCRdb passed the 5' RACE reads through MiXCR, listing each CDR3 protein once. The data show about 57,000 distinct CDR3 sequences, 6.5% to 9% seen once. Sequences were derived from CD8+ T cells sorted from PBMCs, sampled 15 days after the yellow fever booster vaccination. The source is a man aged 25-45 years who received the YFV17D yellow fever vaccine.

This clonotype was observed many times. The chain recombines TRBV25-1 with TRBJ2-3; D possibly corresponds to TRBD2 (6 bases). Trimming removed 3 bases from V and 2 bases from J, with 15 bases in between. Germline CDR1 MGHDK, CDR2 SYGVNS. This CDR3 is built from 16 residues. The CDR3 DNA sequence: TGTGCCAGCAGTGATTACGTGCGGGGCTACACAGATACGCAGTATTTT. It encodes CASSDYVRGYTDTQYF. Full variable domain (outside the CDR3, taken from reference TRBV25-1 and TRBJ2-3): EADIYQTPRYLVIGTGKKITLECSQTMGHDKMYWYQQDPGMELHLIHYSYGVNSTEKGDLSSESTVSRIRTEHFPLTLESARPSHTSQYLCASSDYVRGYTDTQYFGPGTRLTVL.

This clonotype has ten or more counts. The chain combines TRBV6-6 with TRBJ2-3; D remains ambiguous. V was trimmed by 6 bases and J by 2 bases, leaving 9 bases between them. CDR1 MNHNY and CDR2 SVGAGI come from the germline V gene (reference sequence). The CDR3 extends over 13 amino acids. CDR3: CASRDPSTDTQYF. CDR3 DNA: TGTGCCAGCAGGGACCCCTCCACAGATACGCAGTATTTT.